The 17 T cell receptor beta chains in this list originate from one sample, sequenced in a study of T cell repertoires in cytomegalovirus infection. TCRdb re-analysed the reads in MiXCR, keeping a single row per CDR3 protein. This sample has 250,000 to 300,000 distinct CDR3 sequences, with approximately 14% found just once. Sample: PBMCs. All receptors derive from a human donor in good health (CMV status not recorded). Some clones in this sample may be carry-over from other donors' samples.

This clonotype was counted ten times or more. The chain uses TRBV12-3 or TRBV12-4 and TRBJ1-3; the D is unclear. The CDR3 loop spans 13 amino acids. Deletions cut 3 bases from V and 1 base from J, with 4 bases between. CDR3 protein: CASSFGSGNTIYF. In DNA form, the CDR3 reads TGTGCCAGCAGTTTTGGTTCTGGAAACACCATATATTTT.

The table lists this clonotype with many counts. CDR3 region: CASSPGQGASNEKLFF. The CDR3 coding sequence is TGTGCCAGCAGCCCGGGACAGGGGGCCTCTAATGAAAAACTGTTTTTT. The gene calls are TRBV7-3 and TRBJ1-4; TRBD1 matches 12 bases. V dropped 5 bases and J dropped 3; count of bases not matched to a gene: 4. Germline V lookup: CDR1 SGHTA, CDR2 FQGTGA. The CDR3 runs to 16 residues.

This clonotype was picked up a small number of times. The chain carries TRBV25-1 and TRBJ2-5, with 11 bases identical to TRBD1. The ends lost 6 bases at V and 5 bases at J; junction bases unmatched: 11. CDR1 and CDR2 from the germline V gene are MGHDK and SYGVNS. The CDR3 runs 16 residues. The CDR3, as DNA: TGTGCCAGCAGCTCGGACAGGGGGCGTCATCTGGAGACCCAGTACTTC. This encodes CASSSDRGRHLETQYF.

V and J are TRBV25-1 and TRBJ1-2, with D tentatively TRBD1 (6 bases). The CDR3 runs 13 residues. The germline V and J ends were trimmed by 2 bases and 4 bases, with 8 bases remaining between them. The germline V gene has CDR1 MGHDK and CDR2 SYGVNS. This chain's CDR3 is CASSEMTGYGYTF. CDR3 DNA sequence: TGTGCCAGCAGTGAAATGACAGGCTATGGCTACACCTTC.

Ten or more counts support this clonotype. This sequence joins TRBV28 and TRBJ1-1; no reliable D call. In germline, CDR1 is MDHEN, CDR2 SYDVKM. V was pared by 6 bases and J by 6 bases, with 11 bases between. The CDR3 has 12 amino acids. DNA of the CDR3: TGTGCCAGCAGACCCGGGGTGTCTGAAGCTTTCTTT. Its protein product is CASRPGVSEAFF.

The chain uses TRBV20-1 and TRBJ2-1, with 7 bases identical to TRBD2. Germline lookup yields CDR1 DFQATT and CDR2 SNEGSKA (reference sequence). This CDR3 is built from 14 residues. V was clipped by 1 base and J by 10 bases; unmatched bases: 10. The CDR3 here is CSARGGAGAGEQFF. In nucleotides, the CDR3 is TGCAGTGCTAGAGGCGGGGCGGGAGCGGGAGAGCAGTTCTTC.

The rearrangement joins TRBV2 to TRBJ2-5; 8 nucleotides align to TRBD2. Trimming took 5 bases from V and 5 from J; bases not matched to a gene: 7. Germline V CDR1 and CDR2: SNHLY, FYNNEI. CDR3 length: 14 residues. The CDR3: CASSWRGAGETQYF. In DNA form, the CDR3 reads TGTGCCAGCAGTTGGCGGGGGGCCGGGGAGACCCAGTACTTC.

The table lists this clonotype with many counts. The chain is built from TRBV7-2 and TRBJ2-3; D remains unclear. Deletions cut 5 bases from V and 3 bases from J, with 15 bases between. The CDR3 consists of 15 residues. Germline V lookup: CDR1 SGHTA, CDR2 FQGNSA. The CDR3 protein is CASSLRMGLTDTQYF. The DNA of the CDR3 is TGTGCCAGCAGCCTCAGGATGGGGTTGACAGATACGCAGTATTTT.

This clonotype came up a few times. V and J are TRBV10-2 and TRBJ1-5; D is ambiguous. The CDR3 runs 14 residues. V was cut by 6 bases and J by 1 base, with 10 bases left in between. Germline V CDR1 and CDR2: WSHSY, SAAADI. The CDR3 protein is CASSPAGSNQPQHF. CDR3 coding DNA: TGCGCCAGCAGCCCGGCGGGGAGCAATCAGCCCCAGCATTTT.

This clonotype was seen many times. The chain uses TRBV5-1 and TRBJ1-2, with 7 bases identical to TRBD1. The junction had 17 bases not matched to a gene; V was cut back by 2 bases and J by 4 bases. Germline CDR1 is SGHRS and CDR2 is YFSETQ. CDR3 length equals 18 residues. In DNA form, the CDR3 reads TGCGCCAGCAGCTTAACTTTGGGACAGCCCTCCTCGTCCTATGGCTACACCTTC. Encoded protein: CASSLTLGQPSSSYGYTF.

This clonotype was recorded many times. DNA for the CDR3: TGTGCCAGCAGCCTCGTAACGTCCGGGGAGCTGTTTTTT. Amino acid sequence: CASSLVTSGELFF. V is TRBV7-2 and J is TRBJ2-2; D is unclear. Germline V CDR1 and CDR2: SGHTA, FQGNSA. V was trimmed by 5 bases and J by 6 bases, leaving 10 bases between them. The CDR3 has 13 amino acids.

This clonotype came up many times. The rearrangement links TRBV7-8 to TRBJ2-3; D is ambiguous. Trimming took off 2 bases at V and 6 bases at J, with 6 bases between the two ends. Germline CDR1 SGHVS, CDR2 FQNEAQ. The CDR3 covers 12 residues. As DNA, the CDR3 is TGTGCCAGCAGCTTAACTTACGATACGCAGTATTTT. Translating gives CASSLTYDTQYF.

This clonotype was detected many times. The CDR3 DNA is TGCGCCAGCAGCCAAGTTAATGAGCAGTTCTTC. Protein: CASSQVNEQFF. The chain has TRBV4-1 and TRBJ2-1; no reliable D call. Germline V gives CDR1 MGHRA, CDR2 YSYEKL. V dropped 1 base and J dropped 7 bases, with 2 bases sitting between them. The CDR3 loop spans 11 amino acids.

The chain carries TRBV10-3 and TRBJ1-4; D remains ambiguous. From germline, CDR1 is ENHRY and CDR2 SYGVKD. The CDR3 runs to 14 residues. V lost 0 bases and J lost 3, with 5 bases in between. The CDR3 region has the DNA TGTGCCATCAGTGAGTCGGAGCCTAATGAAAAACTGTTTTTT. This translates into CAISESEPNEKLFF.

This clonotype was picked up a small number of times. This chain connects TRBV7-4 to TRBJ2-4, with D possibly being TRBD1 (6 bases). The germline CDR1 and CDR2 sequences are SGHVT and SQSDAQ. This CDR3 contains 16 residues. Trimming shortened V by 1 base and J by 6 bases, and 16 bases separated the two germline ends. The CDR3 region is CASSLGGKGQINIQYF. DNA of the CDR3: TGTGCCAGCAGCTTAGGAGGGAAAGGACAGATAAACATTCAGTACTTC.

The gene calls are TRBV27 and TRBJ2-3; the D is unclear. The CDR3 totals 14 residues. The germline V and J ends were trimmed by 4 bases and 2 bases, with 10 bases remaining between them. Looked up from germline, CDR1 is MNHEY and CDR2 is SMNVEV (reference sequence). The CDR3 nucleotides are TGTGCCAGCAGTTCTGGACCTTTCACAGATACGCAGTATTTT. Amino acid sequence: CASSSGPFTDTQYF.

This clonotype was picked up many times. The chain links TRBV5-6 to TRBJ1-5; D is undetermined. Germline CDR1 is SGHDT and CDR2 is YYEEEE. CDR3 length equals 13 residues. V was shortened by 5 bases and J by 11 bases, with 17 bases between the two germline ends. The CDR3, as DNA: TGTGCCAGCAGTTTGCAGACCGCGGTAGCCCAGCATTTT. This encodes CASSLQTAVAQHF.